This paragraph reports one TCR beta chain. Antigen unknown. CDR3 length equals 15 residues. Germline V gives CDR1 LNHDA, CDR2 SQIVND (reference sequence). Trimming shortened V by 4 bases and J by 7 bases, and 16 bases separated the two germline ends. Documented treatment: randomized to nivolumab then ipilimumab (arm A) or the reverse (arm B). Using immunoSEQ multiplex PCR, the repertoire was profiled, and TCRdb retains in-frame clones only, with some absent. This sample has 2,500 to 3,500 clones; roughly 30% occur once, and the top ten carry about 11%. The data derive from a study of sequential checkpoint blockade in melanoma. Study in general: TCRbeta immunosequencing was performed on DNA from approximately 93 pretreatment melanoma tumor samples.

Regarding the study as a whole: For nivolumab-first patients, baseline tumor clonality was associated with response.

The sequence derives from a human donor with melanoma. Source: tumor tissue (inferred from file names), taken from a patient given nivolumab and ipilimumab in sequence. V usage is TRBV19 and J usage is TRBJ1-4; D possibly corresponds to TRBD1 (6 bases). This chain's CDR3 is CASSTHRDLREKLFF. CDR3 nucleotide sequence: TGTGCCAGTAGTACCCACAGGGATTTACGTGAAAAACTGTTTTTT.